This TCR beta chain was identified during a study of blood T cell repertoires in COVID-19. Study information: T cells, B-cell-depleted T cells, or PBMCs provided the cDNA or gDNA that served as material.

The study recruited people aged roughly 18 to 100 years across approximately 23 US areas. Within the 2 weeks before study entry, each person in the exposed group met a COVID-19 case. The assay was immunoSEQ multiplex PCR, and TCRdb's table has in-frame clones only and misses some. The profile shows fewer than 250,000 clones, about 83% of them singletons. The length of the CDR3 is 15 residues. Germline V lookup: CDR1 SGHNT, CDR2 YYREEE (reference sequence). J gave up 5 bases and V 0 bases, and 5 bases lay outside the gene matches. This clone was seen once. Sequencing used PBMCs or T cells enriched from blood (not recorded which). The receptor was isolated from a woman aged 35 to 49 who had been exposed to COVID-19. The rearrangement uses TRBV5-4 and TRBJ1-2; 9 nucleotides align to TRBD1. The CDR3 nucleotides are TGTGCCAGCAGCTTGGATACCGGGACAGGGTATGGCTACACCTTC. Encoded protein: CASSLDTGTGYGYTF.